This T cell receptor beta chain appears in the sequencing data of a study of blood T cell repertoires in COVID-19. Across the whole study: COVID-19 samples, acute and convalescent, were from the United States, Italy and Spain. PBMCs, B-cell-depleted T cells, or T cells were the source of the cDNA or gDNA that made up the material.

Per the original data handling: Reference gene primer amplification in the assay estimated nucleated cell counts. Sequencing used immunoSEQ multiplex PCR; TCRdb keeps in-frame clones, though not all of them. V and J calls and clone size are as listed in that table; D and trimming were resolved from the DNA. The sample holds some 200,000 clones, around 89% seen once. The germline gives CDR1 SGHTA, CDR2 FQGNSA. V gave up 5 bases and J gave up 0 bases, with 14 bases separating them. The CDR3 extends over 16 amino acids. This TCR derives from a man between 65 and 85 years old with acute or convalescent COVID-19. What was sequenced was peripheral blood. The rearrangement joins TRBV7-2 to TRBJ1-3; D gene unclear. The CDR3 region is CASSPQRLNSGNTIYF. CDR3 in DNA: TGTGCCAGCAGCCCCCAACGACTGAACTCTGGAAACACCATATATTTT. The complete variable domain, with remaining parts taken from reference TRBV7-2 and TRBJ1-3, reads GAGVSQSPSNKVTEKGKDVELRCDPISGHTALYWYRQSLGQGLEFLIYFQGNSAPDKSGLPSDRFSAERTGGSVSTLTIQRTQQEDSAVYLCASSPQRLNSGNTIYFGEGSWLTVV.